This T cell receptor beta chain comes out of a study of T cells in Graves' hyperthyroidism and ophthalmopathy. General observations from the study: The authors' 13 V-J model separated ophthalmopathy from stable hyperthyroidism.

To note about this clonotype: The antigen remains unidentified.

It was RNA transcripts that yielded the amplified TCR beta CDR3 regions. Carried out on the TCR CDR3, a first-round RT-PCR used the HTBI primer set. Via MiXCR, TCRdb re-called the multiplex PCR reads, giving one row per CDR3 protein. The sample includes hundreds of thousands of distinct CDR3 sequences, 12% to 15% of them seen just once. Germline loops: CDR1 MNHEY, CDR2 SMNVEV (reference sequence). The ends were cut back, 7 bases at V and 3 bases at J, with 12 bases in the middle. The CDR3 covers 13 residues. This chain joins TRBV27 and TRBJ2-5; D tentatively reads TRBD1 or TRBD2 (5 bases each). This TCR was recovered from a woman between 18 and 29 years old with Graves' hyperthyroidism. Sequencing input: blood. The CDR3 region has the DNA TGTGCCAGCACCGCCCTGGGGGAAGAGACCCAGTACTTC. This sequence encodes CASTALGEETQYF.